This TCR beta chain was sequenced for a study of T cell responses to AZD1222 COVID-19 vaccine. The study's findings and limits: Only after the peak T cell response were repertoires sampled. An increase in Spike-specific TCR breadth and depth was observed after two AZD1222 doses.

Libraries were prepared by immunoSEQ multiplex PCR; TCRdb keeps only in-frame clonotypes and omits some of them. This table holds roughly 200,000 clones, roughly nine tenths found once. The CDR3 runs 16 residues. From germline, CDR1 is SGDLS and CDR2 YYNGEE. J lost 1 base, V lost 5 bases, and 5 bases had no gene match. Note on this clone: Its specificity is unknown.

This rearrangement joins TRBV9 to TRBJ2-2; 10 nucleotides align to TRBD2. The clonotype comes from an adult who received the AZD1222 COVID-19 vaccine. The source material was peripheral blood, sampled 28 days after the second AZD1222 dose. CDR3 region: CASSGRLAGNTGELFF. The CDR3 DNA sequence: TGTGCCAGCAGTGGGCGACTAGCGGGGAACACCGGGGAGCTGTTTTTT. Full variable domain (missing parts from reference TRBV9 and TRBJ2-2): DSGVTQTPKHLITATGQRVTLRCSPRSGDLSVYWYQQSLDQGLQFLIQYYNGEERAKGNILERFSAQQFPDLHSELNLSSLELGDSALYFCASSGRLAGNTGELFFGEGSRLTVL.